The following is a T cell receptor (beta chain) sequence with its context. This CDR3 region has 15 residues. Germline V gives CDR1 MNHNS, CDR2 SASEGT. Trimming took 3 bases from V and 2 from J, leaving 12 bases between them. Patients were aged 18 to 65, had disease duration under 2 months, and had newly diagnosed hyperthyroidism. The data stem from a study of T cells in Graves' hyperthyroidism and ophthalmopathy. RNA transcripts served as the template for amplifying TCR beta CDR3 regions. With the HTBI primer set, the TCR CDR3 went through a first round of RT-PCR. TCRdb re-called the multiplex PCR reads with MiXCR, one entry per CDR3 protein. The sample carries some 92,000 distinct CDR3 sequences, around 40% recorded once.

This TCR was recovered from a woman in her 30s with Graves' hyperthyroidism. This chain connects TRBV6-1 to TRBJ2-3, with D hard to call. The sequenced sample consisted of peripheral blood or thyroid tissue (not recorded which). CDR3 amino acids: CASSDPWIFTDTQYF. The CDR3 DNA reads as TGTGCCAGCAGTGATCCGTGGATCTTCACAGATACGCAGTATTTT.